Listed below are T cell receptor beta chains from one sample, sequenced in a study of T cell responses to AZD1222 COVID-19 vaccine. This table comes from immunoSEQ multiplex PCR, and its TCRdb copy is limited to in-frame clones, with some not included. The table includes about 110,000 clones, about nine tenths detected once. The specimen comprised peripheral blood, sampled on day 0 of AZD1222 vaccination. These receptors came from an adult in good health. Each CDR3 is given without its conserved first and last residue. Each record gives: CDR3 length, J gene, V gene, CDR3 protein.

>11|TRBJ2-5|TRBV6-4
ASSDSPGETQY
>15|TRBJ2-5|TRBV6-2/TRBV6-3
ASSLSGGRAGQETQY
>13|TRBJ2-7|TRBV7-8
ASSLAGPQGYEQY
>15|TRBJ2-7|TRBV7-9
ASSPKGTSGSPYEQY
>12|TRBJ1-3|TRBV11-2
ASSLSHSGNTIY
>14|TRBJ2-2|TRBV7-2
ASSLGTNWNTGELF
>13|TRBJ2-4|TRBV4-1
ASSQLPGQKNIQY
>18|TRBJ2-6|TRBV27
ASSLRLAGSLGIGANVLT
>12|TRBJ2-1|TRBV18
ASSPQLEVNEQF
>14|TRBJ1-4|TRBV7-9
ASSWPGQTTNEKLF
>13|TRBJ2-5|TRBV5-4
ASSSPGQGEETQY
>14|TRBJ2-2|TRBV6-2/TRBV6-3
ASSYRRVAGTGELF
>14|TRBJ1-5|TRBV19
ASSIIGQGGHQPQH
>13|TRBJ2-1|TRBV7-9
ASSLQTSSYNEQF
>11|TRBJ1-4|TRBV9
ASSVQGDEKLF
>17|TRBJ2-5|TRBV3-1/TRBV3-2
ASSQPRLGTAGIKVSQY
>14|TRBJ2-3|TRBV5-4
ASSLGGDTSTDTQY
>11|TRBJ1-1|TRBV6-5
ASSRAMNTEAF
>13|TRBJ2-3|TRBV28
ASSPGLAVTDTQY
>12|TRBJ2-7|TRBV27
ASSFGETTYEQY
>14|TRBJ1-2|TRBV7-2
ASSTRTGAANYGYT
>13|TRBJ1-1|TRBV7-9
ASSLEAGQLGEAF
>12|TRBJ1-4|TRBV29-1
SVMTTAFREKLF
>13|TRBJ2-3|TRBV7-3
ASSTGFSAADTQY
>11|TRBJ2-7|TRBV21-1
ASSSRMIYEQY
>13|TRBJ2-1|TRBV19
ASSIVGGTYNEQF
>14|TRBJ1-4|TRBV4-3
ASSQVWGATNEKLF
>13|TRBJ1-1|TRBV4-1
ASSPGRNGNTEAF
>10|TRBJ1-2|TRBV7-2
ASSRRGGGYT
>11|TRBJ2-7|TRBV18
ASTPGQYYEQY
>12|TRBJ1-6|TRBV28
ASSQGIAPRSLH
>13|TRBJ1-4|TRBV7-9
ASSPWGSPNEKLF
>13|TRBJ1-3|TRBV28
ASSLSGSNWDREN
>14|TRBJ2-3|TRBV28
ASSLGVAGGRDTQY
>12|TRBJ2-3|TRBV5-1
ASSLGGLEDTQY
>16|TRBJ2-3|TRBV20-1
SASRGLAGGISTDTQY
>15|TRBJ2-5|TRBV28
ASSTTRTSGGRETQY
>11|TRBJ1-2|TRBV5-1
ASSEGGTGGYT
>11|TRBJ1-2|TRBV7-2
ASSPRDRDGYT
>12|TRBJ2-2|TRBV19
ASSTREGTGELF
>15|TRBJ2-1|TRBV6-2/TRBV6-3
ASSYKWARGIYNEQF
>12|TRBJ1-2|TRBV6-5
ASSYRPSNYGYT
>15|TRBJ2-5|TRBV24-1
ATSDFRAGAIQETQY
>13|TRBJ1-2|TRBV28
ASSQVPQGRNGYT
>16|TRBJ1-6|TRBV7-3
ASSLSGAGQGINSPLH
>12|TRBJ1-5|TRBV15
ATSRVRGTQPQH
>14|TRBJ2-3|TRBV5-1
ASNLRAGVRADTQY
>12|TRBJ1-1|TRBV3-1/TRBV3-2
ASSPEARDREAF
>10|TRBJ2-1|TRBV9
ASSDVGDEQF
>12|TRBJ1-1|TRBV18
ASSLGQMNTEAF
>11|TRBJ2-7|TRBV12-3/TRBV12-4
ASSLRLDYEQY
>11|TRBJ1-6|TRBV4-3
ASSQESGSPLH
>14|TRBJ2-3|TRBV5-4
ASSLAEGAGWDTQY
>11|TRBJ1-1|TRBV2
ASSEDHGGEAF
>12|TRBJ2-7|TRBV19
ASRKTSGRGEQY
>11|TRBJ1-2|TRBV28
ASTAGTVYGYT
>13|TRBJ2-6|TRBV6-5
ASSANRAWANVLT
>13|TRBJ1-5|TRBV6-5
ASTPSYDVGQPQH
>14|TRBJ2-1|TRBV6-5
ASSYSITPGPSEQF
>12|TRBJ1-6|TRBV19
ASRPTRNNSPLH